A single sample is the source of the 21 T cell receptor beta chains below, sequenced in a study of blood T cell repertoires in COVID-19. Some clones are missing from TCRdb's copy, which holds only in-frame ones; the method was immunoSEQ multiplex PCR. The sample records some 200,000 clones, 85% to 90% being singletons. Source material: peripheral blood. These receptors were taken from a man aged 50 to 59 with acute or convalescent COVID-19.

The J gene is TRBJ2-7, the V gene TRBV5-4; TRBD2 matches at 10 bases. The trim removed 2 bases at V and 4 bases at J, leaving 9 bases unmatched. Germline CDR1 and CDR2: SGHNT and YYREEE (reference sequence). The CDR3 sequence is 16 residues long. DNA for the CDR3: TGTGCCAGCAGCTTTATGGGACTAGCGACGGGATACGAGCAGTACTTC. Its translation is CASSFMGLATGYEQYF. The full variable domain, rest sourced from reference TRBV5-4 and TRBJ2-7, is ETGVTQSPTHLIKTRGQQVTLRCSSQSGHNTVSWYQQALGQGPQFIFQYYREEENGRGNFPPRFSGLQFPNYSSELNVNALELDDSALYLCASSFMGLATGYEQYFGPGTRLTVT.

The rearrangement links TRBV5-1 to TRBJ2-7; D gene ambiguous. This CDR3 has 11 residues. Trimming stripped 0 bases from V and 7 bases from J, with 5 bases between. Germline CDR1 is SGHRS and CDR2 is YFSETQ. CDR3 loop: CASSLGMEQYF. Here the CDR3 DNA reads TGCGCCAGCAGCTTGGGTATGGAGCAGTACTTC. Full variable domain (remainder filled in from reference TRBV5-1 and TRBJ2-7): KAGVTQTPRYLIKTRGQQVTLSCSPISGHRSVSWYQQTPGQGLQFLFEYFSETQRNKGNFPGRFSGRQFSNSRSEMNVSTLELGDSALYLCASSLGMEQYFGPGTRLTVT.

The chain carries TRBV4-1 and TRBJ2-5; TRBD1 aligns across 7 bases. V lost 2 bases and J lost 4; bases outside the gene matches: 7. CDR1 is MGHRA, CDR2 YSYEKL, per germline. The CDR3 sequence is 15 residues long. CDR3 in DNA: TGCGCCAGCAGCCAACAGACAGGGTTGGGAGAGACCCAGTACTTC. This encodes CASSQQTGLGETQYF.

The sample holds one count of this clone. CDR3 in amino acids: CASSGRIRGRSGANVLTF. In nucleotides, the CDR3 is TGTGCCAGCAGCGGTCGGATCAGGGGGCGGAGTGGGGCCAACGTCCTGACTTTC. The chain links TRBV9 to TRBJ2-6, with 8 positions matching TRBD1. The CDR3 runs 18 residues. The germline gives CDR1 SGDLS, CDR2 YYNGEE. The V gene end was trimmed by 3 bases and the J gene end by 3 bases; junction bases not matched to a gene: 11.

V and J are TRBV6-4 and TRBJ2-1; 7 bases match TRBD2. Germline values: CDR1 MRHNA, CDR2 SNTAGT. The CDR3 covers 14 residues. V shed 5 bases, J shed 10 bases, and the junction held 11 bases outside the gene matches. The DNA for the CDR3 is TGTGCCAGCAGTAGCGGGGTGTCCCACAGCGAGCAGTTCTTC. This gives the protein CASSSGVSHSEQFF.

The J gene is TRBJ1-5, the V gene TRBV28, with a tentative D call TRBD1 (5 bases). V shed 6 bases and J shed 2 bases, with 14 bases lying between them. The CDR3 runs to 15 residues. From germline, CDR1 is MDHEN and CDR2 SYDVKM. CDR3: CASSGGVWGNQPQHF. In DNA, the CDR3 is TGTGCCAGCAGCGGGGGGGTTTGGGGCAATCAGCCCCAGCATTTT.

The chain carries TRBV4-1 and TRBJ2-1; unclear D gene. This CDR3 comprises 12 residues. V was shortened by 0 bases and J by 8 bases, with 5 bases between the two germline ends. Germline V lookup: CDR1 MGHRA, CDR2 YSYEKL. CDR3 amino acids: CASSQDLDEQFF. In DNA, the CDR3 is TGCGCCAGCAGCCAAGATCTAGATGAGCAGTTCTTC.

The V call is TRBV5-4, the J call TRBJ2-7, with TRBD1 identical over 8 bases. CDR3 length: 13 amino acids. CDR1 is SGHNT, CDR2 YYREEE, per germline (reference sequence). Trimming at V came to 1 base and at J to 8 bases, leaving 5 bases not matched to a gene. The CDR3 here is CASSLWGDRKQYF. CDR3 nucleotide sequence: TGTGCCAGCAGCTTGTGGGGGGACAGGAAGCAGTACTTC.

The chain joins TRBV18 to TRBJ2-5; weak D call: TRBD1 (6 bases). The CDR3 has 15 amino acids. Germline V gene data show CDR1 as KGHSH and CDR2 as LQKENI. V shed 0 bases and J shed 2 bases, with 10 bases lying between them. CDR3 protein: CASSPPGHSQETQYF. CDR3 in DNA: TGTGCCAGCTCACCACCGGGACACTCACAAGAGACCCAGTACTTC.

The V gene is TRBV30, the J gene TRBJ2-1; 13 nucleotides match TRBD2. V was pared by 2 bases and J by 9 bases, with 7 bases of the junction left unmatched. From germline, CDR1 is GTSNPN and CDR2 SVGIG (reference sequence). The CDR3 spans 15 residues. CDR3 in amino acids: CAWSRTSGGVSEQFF. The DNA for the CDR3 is TGTGCCTGGAGTAGGACTAGCGGGGGAGTAAGTGAGCAGTTCTTC.

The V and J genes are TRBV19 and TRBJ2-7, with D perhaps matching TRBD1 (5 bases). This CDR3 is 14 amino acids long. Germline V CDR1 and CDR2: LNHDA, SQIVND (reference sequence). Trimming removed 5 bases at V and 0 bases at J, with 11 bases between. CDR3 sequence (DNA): TGTGCCAGTAGTTCCCGACAGAGCTCCTACGAGCAGTACTTC. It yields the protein CASSSRQSSYEQYF.

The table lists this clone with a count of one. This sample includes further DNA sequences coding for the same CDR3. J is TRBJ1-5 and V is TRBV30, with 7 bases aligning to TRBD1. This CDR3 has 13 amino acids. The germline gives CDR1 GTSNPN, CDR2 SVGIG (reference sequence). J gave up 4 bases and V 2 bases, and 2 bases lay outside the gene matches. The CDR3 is CAWSRQGNQPQHF. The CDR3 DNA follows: TGTGCCTGGAGTAGACAGGGAAATCAGCCCCAGCATTTT.

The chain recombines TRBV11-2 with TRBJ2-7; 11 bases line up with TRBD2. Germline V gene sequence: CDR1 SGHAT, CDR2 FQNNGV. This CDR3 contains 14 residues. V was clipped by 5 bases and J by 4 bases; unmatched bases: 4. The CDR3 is CASSTSGGPYEQYF. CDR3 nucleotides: TGTGCCAGCAGCACTAGCGGGGGTCCGTACGAGCAGTACTTC.

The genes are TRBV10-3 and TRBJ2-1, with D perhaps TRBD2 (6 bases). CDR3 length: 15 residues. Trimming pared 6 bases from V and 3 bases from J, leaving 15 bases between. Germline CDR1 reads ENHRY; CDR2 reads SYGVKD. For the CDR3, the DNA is TGTGCCATCAGCCCCAGGGAGGCGGGCTACAATGAGCAGTTCTTC. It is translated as CAISPREAGYNEQFF.

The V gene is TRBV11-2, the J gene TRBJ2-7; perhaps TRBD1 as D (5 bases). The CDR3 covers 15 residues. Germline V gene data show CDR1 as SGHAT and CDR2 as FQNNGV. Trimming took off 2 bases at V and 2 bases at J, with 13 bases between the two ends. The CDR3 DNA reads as TGTGCCAGCAGCTTACCCCTCCGGACAACCTACGAGCAGTACTTC. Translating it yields CASSLPLRTTYEQYF.

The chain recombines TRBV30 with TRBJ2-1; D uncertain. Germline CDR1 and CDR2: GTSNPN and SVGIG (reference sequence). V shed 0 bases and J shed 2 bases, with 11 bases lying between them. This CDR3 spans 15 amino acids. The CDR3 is CAWSVNADTYNEQFF. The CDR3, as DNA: TGTGCCTGGAGTGTAAATGCGGATACCTACAATGAGCAGTTCTTC.

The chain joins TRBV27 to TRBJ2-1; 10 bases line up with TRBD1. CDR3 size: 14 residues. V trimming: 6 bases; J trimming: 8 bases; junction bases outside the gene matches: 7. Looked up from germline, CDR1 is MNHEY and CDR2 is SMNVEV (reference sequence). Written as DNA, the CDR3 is TGTGCCAGCAGCAGACAGGGGGCCGGAGATGAGCAGTTCTTC. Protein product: CASSRQGAGDEQFF.

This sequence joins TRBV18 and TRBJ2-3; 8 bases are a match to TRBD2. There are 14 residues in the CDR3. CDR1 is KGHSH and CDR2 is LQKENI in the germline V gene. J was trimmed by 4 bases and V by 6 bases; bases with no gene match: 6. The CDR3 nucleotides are TGTGCCAGCTCGTTCACTAGCGGCGCAGATACGCAGTATTTT. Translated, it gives CASSFTSGADTQYF. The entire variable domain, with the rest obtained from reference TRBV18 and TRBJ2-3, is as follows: NAGVMQNPRHLVRRRGQEARLRCSPMKGHSHVYWYRQLPEEGLKFMVYLQKENIIDESGMPKERFSAEFPKEGPSILRIQQVVRGDSAAYFCASSFTSGADTQYFGPGTRLTVL.

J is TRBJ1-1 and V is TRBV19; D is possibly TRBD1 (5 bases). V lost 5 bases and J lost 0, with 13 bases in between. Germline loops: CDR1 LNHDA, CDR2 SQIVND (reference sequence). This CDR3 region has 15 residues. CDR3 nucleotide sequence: TGTGCCAGTAGTCGGGGGTTTCCGATGAACACTGAAGCTTTCTTT. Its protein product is CASSRGFPMNTEAFF.

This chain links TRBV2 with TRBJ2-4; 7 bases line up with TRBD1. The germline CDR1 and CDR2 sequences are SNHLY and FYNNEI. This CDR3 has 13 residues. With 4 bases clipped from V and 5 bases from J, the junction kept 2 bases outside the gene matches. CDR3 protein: CASSVTGENIQYF. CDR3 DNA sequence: TGTGCCAGCAGTGTAACAGGGGAAAACATTCAGTACTTC.

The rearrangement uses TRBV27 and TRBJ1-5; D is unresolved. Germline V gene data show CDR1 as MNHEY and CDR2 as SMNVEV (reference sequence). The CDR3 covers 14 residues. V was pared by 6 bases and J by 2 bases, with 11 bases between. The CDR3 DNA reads TGTGCCAGCAGCCTAGTATGGGGCAATCAGCCCCAGCATTTT. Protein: CASSLVWGNQPQHF.